This passage covers 23 T cell receptor beta chains from one sample sequenced in a study of T cell responses to AZD1222 COVID-19 vaccine. This table comes from immunoSEQ multiplex PCR, and its TCRdb copy is limited to in-frame clones, with some not included. This table has 90,000 to 150,000 clones, 70% to 90% appearing once. Specimen: peripheral blood, collected on day 0 of AZD1222 vaccination. These receptors all come from an adult in good health.

As concerns this clone: Additional DNA sequences in this sample encode the identical CDR3. The V and J genes are TRBV9 and TRBJ1-5, with 7 bases fitting TRBD1. This CDR3 region has 14 residues. Germline trimming cut 2 bases from V and 3 bases from J; bases unmatched to any gene: 2. The germline CDR1 and CDR2 sequences are SGDLS and YYNGEE. CDR3 nucleotides: TGTGCCAGCAGCGTTACAGGGGACAATCAGCCCCAGCATTTT. Its protein is CASSVTGDNQPQHF. The entire variable domain, with the rest obtained from reference TRBV9 and TRBJ1-5, is as follows: DSGVTQTPKHLITATGQRVTLRCSPRSGDLSVYWYQQSLDQGLQFLIQYYNGEERAKGNILERFSAQQFPDLHSELNLSSLELGDSALYFCASSVTGDNQPQHFGDGTRLSIL.

The rearrangement joins TRBV28 to TRBJ1-1; D might be TRBD1 (6 bases). This CDR3 contains 13 residues. Germline CDR1 and CDR2: MDHEN and SYDVKM. The germline V and J ends were trimmed by 5 bases and 4 bases, with 11 bases remaining between them. The CDR3 loop reads CASSRDIGTEAFF. The CDR3, as DNA: TGTGCCAGCAGTAGGGACATCGGCACTGAAGCTTTCTTT. Variable domain in full (rest from reference TRBV28 and TRBJ1-1): DVKVTQSSRYLVKRTGEKVFLECVQDMDHENMFWYRQDPGLGLRLIYFSYDVKMKEKGDIPEGYSVSREKKERFSLILESASTNQTSMYLCASSRDIGTEAFFGQGTRLTVV.

The chain uses TRBV12-3 or TRBV12-4 and TRBJ1-2; D may be TRBD1 (5 bases). V gave up 5 bases and J gave up 3 bases, with 10 bases separating them. This CDR3 is built from 13 residues. The CDR3 nucleotides read TGTGCCAGCAGTCCGGGGGGGGACTATGGCTACACCTTC. Residues: CASSPGGDYGYTF.

V is TRBV28 and J is TRBJ1-4; 9 bases fit TRBD1. Germline lookup yields CDR1 MDHEN and CDR2 SYDVKM. With 3 bases clipped from V and 5 bases from J, the junction kept 7 bases outside the gene matches. CDR3 length equals 16 residues. CDR3 residues: CASSFSPGTGNEKLFF. CDR3 nucleotide sequence: TGTGCCAGCAGTTTCTCACCCGGGACAGGGAATGAAAAACTGTTTTTT. The full variable domain, its missing parts supplied by reference TRBV28 and TRBJ1-4, is DVKVTQSSRYLVKRTGEKVFLECVQDMDHENMFWYRQDPGLGLRLIYFSYDVKMKEKGDIPEGYSVSREKKERFSLILESASTNQTSMYLCASSFSPGTGNEKLFFGSGTQLSVL.

This chain joins TRBV9 and TRBJ2-2; D gene ambiguous. There are 14 residues in the CDR3. V lost 6 bases, J lost 1 base, and 10 bases lay in between. Germline assignment: CDR1 SGDLS and CDR2 YYNGEE. CDR3 sequence reads: CASTPGQNTGELFF. The DNA of the CDR3 is TGTGCCAGCACCCCAGGCCAGAACACCGGGGAGCTGTTTTTT.

This clone was seen once. V and J are TRBV11-3 and TRBJ1-1; possibly TRBD1 for D (5 bases). Germline CDR1 and CDR2: SGHNT and YENEEA. The germline V and J ends were trimmed by 4 bases and 0 bases, with 12 bases remaining between them. CDR3 size: 15 residues. The CDR3 is CASSYPGLMNTEAFF. The CDR3 bases are TGTGCCAGCAGCTATCCAGGGCTTATGAACACTGAAGCTTTCTTT. Together with reference TRBV11-3 and TRBJ1-1, the CDR3 gives the full variable domain: EAGVVQSPRYKIIEKKQPVAFWCNPISGHNTLYWYLQNLGQGPELLIRYENEEAVDDSQLPKDRFSAERLKGVDSTLKIQPAELGDSAVYLCASSYPGLMNTEAFFGQGTRLTVV.

J is TRBJ1-1 and V is TRBV28; D not resolved. Trimming shortened V by 1 base and J by 8 bases, and 8 bases separated the two germline ends. CDR3 size: 12 residues. Germline lookup yields CDR1 MDHEN and CDR2 SYDVKM. Written as DNA, the CDR3 is TGTGCCAGCAGTTTATCCCCACAGGAAGCTTTCTTT. This sequence encodes CASSLSPQEAFF.

This chain links TRBV11-2 with TRBJ2-7; 7 positions match TRBD2. CDR3 length: 16 residues. From germline, CDR1 is SGHAT and CDR2 FQNNGV. V lost 2 bases and J lost 4; bases outside the gene matches: 11. The CDR3 region has the DNA TGTGCCAGCAGCTTAACTGCTAGCGGAACTTTTTACGAGCAGTACTTC. Translated, it gives CASSLTASGTFYEQYF.

V usage is TRBV7-8 and J usage is TRBJ1-5, with 9 bases fitting TRBD1. Trimming cost V 1 base and J 3 bases; bases outside gene matches: 7. The CDR3 is 17 residues long. Germline V gene sequence: CDR1 SGHVS, CDR2 FQNEAQ. This CDR3 reads CASSLGYRGRDNQPQHF. Here the CDR3 DNA reads TGTGCCAGCAGCTTAGGTTACAGGGGGCGGGACAATCAGCCCCAGCATTTT.

This chain joins TRBV7-9 and TRBJ2-7; D possibly matches TRBD1 or TRBD2 (5 bases each). There are 14 residues in the CDR3. Germline CDR1 reads SEHNR; CDR2 reads FQNEAQ (reference sequence). V gave up 3 bases and J gave up 2 bases, with 11 bases separating them. CDR3 sequence reads: CASSFRDDPYEQYF. The DNA for the CDR3 is TGTGCCAGCAGCTTCAGGGACGACCCCTACGAGCAGTACTTC.

This sequence joins TRBV5-4 and TRBJ1-3; D gene ambiguous. The germline V gene has CDR1 SGHNT and CDR2 YYREEE (reference sequence). The V end was cut by 2 bases, the J end by 0 bases, with 15 bases between. This CDR3 comprises 17 residues. This chain's CDR3 is CASSFGGEYSSGNTIYF. The CDR3 bases are TGTGCCAGCAGCTTCGGCGGGGAGTATAGCTCTGGAAACACCATATATTTT. Looking up the rest from reference TRBV5-4 and TRBJ1-3 gives the full variable domain: ETGVTQSPTHLIKTRGQQVTLRCSSQSGHNTVSWYQQALGQGPQFIFQYYREEENGRGNFPPRFSGLQFPNYSSELNVNALELDDSALYLCASSFGGEYSSGNTIYFGEGSWLTVV.

CDR3 sequence reads: CASSGRSGTTNEKLFF. The CDR3 DNA is TGTGCCAGCAGCGGACGCTCAGGGACAACTAATGAAAAACTGTTTTTT. The rearrangement uses TRBV13 and TRBJ1-4, with D possibly being TRBD1 (5 bases). This CDR3 contains 16 residues. Germline values: CDR1 PRHDT, CDR2 FYEKMQ (reference sequence). V was pared by 5 bases and J by 0 bases, with 13 bases between.

This chain joins TRBV2 and TRBJ2-7, with 10 bases matching TRBD2. The CDR3 is 18 amino acids. The germline CDR1 and CDR2 sequences are SNHLY and FYNNEI. Trimming took 6 bases from V and 0 from J; bases not matched to a gene: 14. In DNA form, the CDR3 reads TGTGCCAGCAGCGAACTTGGGGGGGGACTAGCGAGCTCCTACGAGCAGTACTTC. The encoded protein is CASSELGGGLASSYEQYF.

This clone has a single count. The chain recombines TRBV6-6 with TRBJ1-2, with D unresolved. Deletions cut 0 bases from V and 8 bases from J, with 13 bases between. The length of the CDR3 is 14 residues. Germline V gene sequence: CDR1 MNHNY, CDR2 SVGAGI (reference sequence). This CDR3 is CASSYSMEGGGYTF. The CDR3 bases are TGTGCCAGCAGTTACTCGATGGAGGGTGGAGGCTACACCTTC.

The V gene is TRBV18, the J gene TRBJ1-2, with 7 positions matching TRBD1. The CDR3 sequence is 16 residues long. Per the germline V gene, CDR1 is KGHSH and CDR2 is LQKENI. Trimming cost V 4 bases and J 7 bases; bases outside gene matches: 15. The CDR3 DNA reads as TGTGCCAGCTCACAATCCCGACAGGGAGGAGAATCTGGCTACACCTTC. Protein: CASSQSRQGGESGYTF.

The chain is built from TRBV3-1 (or the pseudogene TRBV3-2) and TRBJ1-4; TRBD1 is a possible D gene (5 bases). Germline loops: CDR1 LGHDT, CDR2 YNNKEL (reference sequence). The CDR3 is made up of 21 amino acids. Deletions cut 0 bases from V and 0 bases from J, with 23 bases between. The CDR3 region has the DNA TGTGCCAGCAGCCAAGACGGACTGGGGGGGTTTCCGCGAGCAACTAATGAAAAACTGTTTTTT. The encoded protein is CASSQDGLGGFPRATNEKLFF.

The J gene is TRBJ1-1, the V gene TRBV5-1; 10 bases map to TRBD1. This CDR3 has 15 amino acids. Per the germline V gene, CDR1 is SGHRS and CDR2 is YFSETQ. Trimming removed 5 bases from V and 4 bases from J; junction bases left unmatched: 8. As DNA, the CDR3 is TGCGCCAGCAGATCGGGACAGGGGCCAAGCACTGAAGCTTTCTTT. This translates into CASRSGQGPSTEAFF. Based on the CDR3 plus reference TRBV5-1 and TRBJ1-1, the full variable domain is KAGVTQTPRYLIKTRGQQVTLSCSPISGHRSVSWYQQTPGQGLQFLFEYFSETQRNKGNFPGRFSGRQFSNSRSEMNVSTLELGDSALYLCASRSGQGPSTEAFFGQGTRLTVV.

The chain couples TRBV24-1 to TRBJ2-1, with TRBD2 matching 11 bases. In germline, CDR1 is KGHDR, CDR2 SFDVKD. With V trimmed by 3 bases and J by 2 bases, 5 bases remained unmatched. This CDR3 spans 17 amino acids. CDR3 loop: CATSDRKTSGAYNEQFF. Written as DNA, the CDR3 is TGTGCCACCAGTGATCGAAAGACTAGCGGGGCCTACAATGAGCAGTTCTTC.

The chain joins TRBV9 to TRBJ1-5; no reliable D call. Trimming took 4 bases from V and 6 from J, leaving 11 bases between them. Germline CDR1 is SGDLS and CDR2 is YYNGEE. CDR3 length: 13 amino acids. CDR3 region: CASSPEGAQPQHF. As DNA, the CDR3 is TGTGCCAGCAGCCCAGAGGGTGCTCAGCCCCAGCATTTT.

The chain employs TRBV6-6 and TRBJ1-4, with 8 bases fitting TRBD1. Per the germline V gene, CDR1 is MNHNY and CDR2 is SVGAGI (reference sequence). V shed 5 bases, J shed 0 bases, and the junction held 8 bases outside the gene matches. The CDR3 covers 17 residues. CDR3 DNA sequence: TGTGCCAGCAGTCGACAGGGGTCCAAAGCAACTAATGAAAAACTGTTTTTT. The encoded protein is CASSRQGSKATNEKLFF.

In DNA, the CDR3 is TGTGCCACCAGTGGGGACAGGGGTAGAGCTTTCTTT. It translates to CATSGDRGRAFF. The genes are TRBV24-1 and TRBJ1-1; 10 nucleotides line up with TRBD1. Looked up from germline, CDR1 is KGHDR and CDR2 is SFDVKD. The CDR3 covers 12 residues. V was clipped by 5 bases and J by 10 bases; unmatched bases: 3.

V and J are TRBV19 and TRBJ2-7; possible D gene TRBD2, 6 bases. The germline gives CDR1 LNHDA, CDR2 SQIVND (reference sequence). Trimming removed 5 bases from V and 0 bases from J, with 17 bases in between. The CDR3 has 16 amino acids. CDR3 region: CASSDIRAGSSYEQYF. CDR3 nucleotides: TGTGCCAGTAGTGATATTCGGGCGGGAAGCTCCTACGAGCAGTACTTC.

This clone has only one observation. The chain has TRBV28 and TRBJ1-4; D is perhaps TRBD1 (6 bases). From germline, CDR1 is MDHEN and CDR2 SYDVKM. Trimming cost V 8 bases and J 5 bases, with 18 bases left between them. This CDR3 has 15 amino acids. CDR3 amino acids: CASPCLGGLNEKLFF. The CDR3 DNA reads as TGTGCCAGCCCCTGTTTGGGGGGGCTAAATGAAAAACTGTTTTTT.